The T cell receptor beta chain described here comes from a study of cytomegalovirus exposure and HLA in healthy donors. Germline CDR1 SGHRS, CDR2 YFSETQ. The CDR3 length is 15 residues. With 5 bases clipped from V and 5 bases from J, the junction kept 7 bases outside the gene matches. PCR involved 60 Vbeta and 13 Jbeta primers. TCRdb's copy holds only in-frame clones and misses some; the assay was immunoSEQ multiplex PCR. The sample includes around 130,000 clones, 75% to 90% of them seen just once. As regards this clone: Its antigen is not known.

Regarding the study as a whole: Judged likely to be a sequencing artifact was a cluster of highly shared sequence variants. What a later analysis showed was that several of the most significant clusters appeared linked to common viral pathogens. Earlier analysis looked at TCR beta V segments, and most were productive about 90% or about 30% of the time. For TCR beta chains, V- and J-gene trimming was later linked to a missense DCLRE1C variant.

The clonotype was recovered from a woman in her 30s in good health and CMV-seropositive. Sequenced sample: PBMCs. The chain recombines TRBV5-1 with TRBJ2-1; 10 bases agree with TRBD2. CDR3 sequence reads: CASRPTSGVNNEQFF. As DNA, the CDR3 is TGCGCCAGCAGACCAACTAGCGGGGTTAACAATGAGCAGTTCTTC.